This passage covers 13 T cell receptor beta chains from one sample sequenced in a study of CD8+CD57+ T cells in acquired aplastic anemia. CDR3 and TCR beta VDJ profiling relied on a genomic DNA template. MiXCR was run by TCRdb on the reads, yielding one entry per CDR3 protein. The sample contains some 220,000 distinct CDR3 sequences, 30% to 40% of which appear only once. The sequencing sample was made of sorted CD4+, CD8+, or CD8+CD57+ T cells (not recorded which) from PBMCs. The source is a human donor in good health, serving as a control.

The chain recombines TRBV20-1 with TRBJ1-2, with D unclear. The CDR3 spans 16 residues. V lost 1 base to trimming and J lost 1 base, with 16 bases between them. CDR1 DFQATT and CDR2 SNEGSKA come from the germline V gene (reference sequence). CDR3 protein: CSARAAQRTHNYGYTF. The CDR3 nucleotides are TGCAGTGCTAGAGCGGCACAGCGGACCCATAACTATGGCTACACCTTC.

The V call is TRBV29-1, the J call TRBJ2-6; D uncertain. Trimming took 6 bases from V and 4 from J, leaving 10 bases between them. This CDR3 is 13 amino acids long. Germline loops: CDR1 SQVTM, CDR2 ANQGSEA. CDR3: CSVYNWGANVLTF. The DNA for the CDR3 is TGCAGCGTGTATAATTGGGGGGCCAACGTCCTGACTTTC.

This clonotype has a count of ten or more. The chain carries TRBV7-6 and TRBJ2-1; D remains unclear. This CDR3 has 15 amino acids. Germline V lookup: CDR1 SGHVS, CDR2 FNYEAQ. The V end was cut by 5 bases, the J end by 1 base, with 12 bases between. The CDR3 loop reads CASSNTRESYNEQFF. The CDR3 DNA reads TGTGCCAGCAGCAACACAAGGGAATCCTACAATGAGCAGTTCTTC.

This clonotype occurred a few times. The gene calls are TRBV20-1 and TRBJ1-3, with TRBD1 as a possible D gene (5 bases). The V and J ends lost 3 bases and 4 bases respectively, with 16 bases between them. The CDR3 is made up of 15 amino acids. Germline CDR1 DFQATT, CDR2 SNEGSKA (reference sequence). In nucleotides, the CDR3 is TGCAGTGCTAGTCGCGGGGGGGGGATCGGAAACACCATATATTTT. Protein sequence: CSASRGGGIGNTIYF.

Regarding this clonotype: One base away lies a much larger clone, so this may be a sequencing read error. The gene calls are TRBV7-9 and TRBJ1-4; weak D call: TRBD1 (5 bases). Germline V lookup: CDR1 SEHNR, CDR2 FQNEAQ (reference sequence). There are 15 residues in the CDR3. V shed 5 bases and J shed 3 bases, with 13 bases lying between them. The CDR3 reads CASSQSRVANEKLFF. CDR3 nucleotide sequence: TGTGCCAGCAGCCAGAGCAGGGTGGCTAATGAAAAACTGTTTTTT. The full variable domain, with the rest looked up from reference TRBV7-9 and TRBJ1-4, is DTGVSQNPRHKITKRGQNVTFRCDPISEHNRLYWYRQTLGQGPEFLTYFQNEAQLEKSRLLSDRFSAERPKGSFSTLEIQRTEQGDSAMYLCASSQSRVANEKLFFGSGTQLSVL.

This sequence joins TRBV11-2 and TRBJ2-3, with 7 bases fitting TRBD1. The trim removed 5 bases at V and 0 bases at J, leaving 11 bases unmatched. Germline V lookup: CDR1 SGHAT, CDR2 FQNNGV. The CDR3 has 17 amino acids. In DNA, the CDR3 is TGTGCCAGCAGCCCTCACTCAGGGGGTGCTAGCACAGATACGCAGTATTTT. Translating gives CASSPHSGGASTDTQYF.

Ten or more counts support this clonotype. This sequence joins TRBV2 and TRBJ2-5; D perhaps matches TRBD2 (5 bases). Germline assignment: CDR1 SNHLY and CDR2 FYNNEI. The CDR3 contains 15 residues. V lost 4 bases and J 2 bases, leaving 14 bases between the germline ends. The CDR3 DNA follows: TGTGCCAGCAGTGGCCGCGGCAGGACTCAAGAGACCCAGTACTTC. Translated, it gives CASSGRGRTQETQYF.

V and J are TRBV2 and TRBJ1-2; possibly TRBD1 for D (5 bases). V was shortened by 3 bases and J by 5 bases, with 10 bases between the two germline ends. This CDR3 is 13 amino acids long. Germline CDR1 and CDR2: SNHLY and FYNNEI. The CDR3 bases are TGTGCCAGCAGTGAGACCAGGGATTATGGCTACACCTTC. The encoded protein is CASSETRDYGYTF.

This clonotype was seen a handful of times. The chain carries TRBV11-2 and TRBJ1-4, with no clear D. The germline V gene encodes CDR1 SGHAT and CDR2 FQNNGV. The CDR3 has 16 amino acids. Trimming removed 0 bases at V and 8 bases at J, with 16 bases between. Here the CDR3 DNA reads TGTGCCAGCAGCTTAGATCGATCAGTCGTTGGGGAAAAACTGTTTTTT. Its protein product is CASSLDRSVVGEKLFF.

A few counts support this clonotype. This chain joins TRBV11-1 and TRBJ1-1; 7 nucleotides match TRBD1. The CDR3 is 15 amino acids. The junction had 8 bases not matched to a gene; V was cut back by 5 bases and J by 2 bases. Germline values: CDR1 SGHAT, CDR2 FQDESV (reference sequence). The CDR3 DNA sequence: TGTGCCAGCAGCCCTAGTGACAGGGTAAACACTGAAGCTTTCTTT. Protein product: CASSPSDRVNTEAFF.

This clonotype was observed many times. This chain uses TRBV7-9 with TRBJ1-6, with no clear D. The CDR3 contains 16 residues. Trimming pared 1 base from V and 6 bases from J, leaving 13 bases between. Per germline, CDR1 SEHNR and CDR2 FQNEAQ (reference sequence). CDR3 sequence: CASSLEVVGSNSPLHF. In DNA form, the CDR3 reads TGTGCCAGCAGCTTAGAGGTAGTAGGGTCTAATTCACCCCTCCACTTT.

This clonotype was seen many times. This rearrangement joins TRBV5-1 to TRBJ2-7, with 9 bases aligning to TRBD2. The CDR3 is 16 residues long. Germline V CDR1 and CDR2: SGHRS, YFSETQ. After removal of 0 bases from V and 0 bases from J, the junction contained 4 bases not matched to a gene. This CDR3 is CASSLAQTSGSYEQYF. In DNA, the CDR3 is TGCGCCAGCAGCTTGGCTCAGACTAGCGGCTCCTACGAGCAGTACTTC. Using reference TRBV5-1 and TRBJ2-7 for the parts outside the CDR3, the full variable domain is KAGVTQTPRYLIKTRGQQVTLSCSPISGHRSVSWYQQTPGQGLQFLFEYFSETQRNKGNFPGRFSGRQFSNSRSEMNVSTLELGDSALYLCASSLAQTSGSYEQYFGPGTRLTVT.

This clonotype has just a few counts. This sequence joins TRBV7-2 and TRBJ2-1; TRBD1 might be the D (6 bases). This CDR3 spans 16 amino acids. V lost 2 bases to trimming and J lost 0 bases, with 11 bases between them. Germline V CDR1 and CDR2: SGHTA, FQGNSA. The CDR3 DNA follows: TGTGCCAGCAGCTTACAGGGGCCTCCCTCCTACAATGAGCAGTTCTTC. This sequence encodes CASSLQGPPSYNEQFF.